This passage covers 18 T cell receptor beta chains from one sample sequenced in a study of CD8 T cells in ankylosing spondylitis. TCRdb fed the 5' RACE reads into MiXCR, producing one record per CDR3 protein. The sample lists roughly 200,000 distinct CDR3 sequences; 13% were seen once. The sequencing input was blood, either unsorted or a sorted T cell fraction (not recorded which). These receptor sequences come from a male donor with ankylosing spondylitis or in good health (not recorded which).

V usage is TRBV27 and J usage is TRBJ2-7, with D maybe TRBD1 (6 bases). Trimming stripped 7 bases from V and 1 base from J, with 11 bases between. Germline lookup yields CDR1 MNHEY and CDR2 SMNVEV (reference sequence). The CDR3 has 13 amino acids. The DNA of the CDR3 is TGTGCCAGCACTGGACAGTATTCCTACGAGCAGTACTTC. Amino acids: CASTGQYSYEQYF.

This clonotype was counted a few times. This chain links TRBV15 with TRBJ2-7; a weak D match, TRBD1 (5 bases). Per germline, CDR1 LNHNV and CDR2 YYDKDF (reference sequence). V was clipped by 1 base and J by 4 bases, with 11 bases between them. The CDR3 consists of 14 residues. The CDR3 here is CATSRVQGSYEQYF. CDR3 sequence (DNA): TGTGCCACCAGCAGAGTGCAGGGCAGTTACGAGCAGTACTTC.

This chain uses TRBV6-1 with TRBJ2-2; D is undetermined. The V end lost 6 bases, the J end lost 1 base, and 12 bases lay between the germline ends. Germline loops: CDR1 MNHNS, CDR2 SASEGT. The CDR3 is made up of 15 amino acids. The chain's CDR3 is CASSRYTLNTGELFF. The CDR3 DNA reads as TGTGCCAGCAGCCGCTACACCCTGAACACCGGGGAGCTGTTTTTT.

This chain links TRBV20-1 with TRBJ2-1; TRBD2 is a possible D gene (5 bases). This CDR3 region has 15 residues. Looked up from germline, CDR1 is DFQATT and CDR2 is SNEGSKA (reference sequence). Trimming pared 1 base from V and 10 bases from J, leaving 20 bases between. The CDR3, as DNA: TGCAGTGCTAGAGCCGGGATACTGGGGTTGGGGGAGCAGTTCTTC. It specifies CSARAGILGLGEQFF.

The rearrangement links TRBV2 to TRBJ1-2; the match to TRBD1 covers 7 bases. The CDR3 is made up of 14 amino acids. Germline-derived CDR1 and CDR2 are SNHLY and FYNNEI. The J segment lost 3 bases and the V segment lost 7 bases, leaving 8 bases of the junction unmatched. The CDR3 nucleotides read TGTGCCAGCAATCACAGGGGATCACACTATGGCTACACCTTC. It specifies CASNHRGSHYGYTF.

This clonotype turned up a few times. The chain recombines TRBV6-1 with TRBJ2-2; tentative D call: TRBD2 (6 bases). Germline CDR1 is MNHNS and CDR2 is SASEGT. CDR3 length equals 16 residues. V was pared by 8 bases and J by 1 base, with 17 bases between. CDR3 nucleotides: TGTGCCAGCTCCAGGGTTGGAGGGCAGAACACCGGGGAGCTGTTTTTT. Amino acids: CASSRVGGQNTGELFF.

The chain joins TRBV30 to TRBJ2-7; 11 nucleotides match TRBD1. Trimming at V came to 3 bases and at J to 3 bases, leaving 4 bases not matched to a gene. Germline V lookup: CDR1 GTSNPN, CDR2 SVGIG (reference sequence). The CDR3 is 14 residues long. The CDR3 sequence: CAWSAGTGGYEQYF. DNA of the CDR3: TGTGCCTGGAGCGCCGGGACAGGGGGCTACGAGCAGTACTTC.

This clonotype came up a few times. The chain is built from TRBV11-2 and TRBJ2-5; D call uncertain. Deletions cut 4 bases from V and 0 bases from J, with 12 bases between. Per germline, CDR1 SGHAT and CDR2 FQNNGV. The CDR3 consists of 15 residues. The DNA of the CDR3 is TGTGCCAGCAGCTGGGTACTCCGGTACCAAGAGACCCAGTACTTC. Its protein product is CASSWVLRYQETQYF.

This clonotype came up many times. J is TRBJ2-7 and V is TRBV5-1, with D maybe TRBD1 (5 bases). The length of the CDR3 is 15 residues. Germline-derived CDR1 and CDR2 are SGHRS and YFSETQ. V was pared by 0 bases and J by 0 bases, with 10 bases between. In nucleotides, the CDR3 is TGCGCCAGCAGCTTGGCAGAACAGGCCTCCTACGAGCAGTACTTC. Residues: CASSLAEQASYEQYF.

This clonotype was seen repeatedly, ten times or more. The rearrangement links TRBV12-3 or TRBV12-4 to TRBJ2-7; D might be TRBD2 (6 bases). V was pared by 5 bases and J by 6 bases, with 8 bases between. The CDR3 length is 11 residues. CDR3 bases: TGTGCCAGCAGTGGAGGGGCCGAGCAGTACTTC. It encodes CASSGGAEQYF.

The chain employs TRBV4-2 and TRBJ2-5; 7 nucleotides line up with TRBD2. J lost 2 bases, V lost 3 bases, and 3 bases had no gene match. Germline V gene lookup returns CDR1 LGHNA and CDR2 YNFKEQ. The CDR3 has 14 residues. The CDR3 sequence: CASSHPGGQETQYF. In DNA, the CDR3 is TGTGCCAGCAGCCACCCGGGGGGACAAGAGACCCAGTACTTC.

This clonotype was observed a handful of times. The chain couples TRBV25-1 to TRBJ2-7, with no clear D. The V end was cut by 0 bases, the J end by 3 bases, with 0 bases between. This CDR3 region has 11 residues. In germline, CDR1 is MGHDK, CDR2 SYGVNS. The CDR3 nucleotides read TGTGCCAGCAGTGAATACTACGAGCAGTACTTC. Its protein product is CASSEYYEQYF.

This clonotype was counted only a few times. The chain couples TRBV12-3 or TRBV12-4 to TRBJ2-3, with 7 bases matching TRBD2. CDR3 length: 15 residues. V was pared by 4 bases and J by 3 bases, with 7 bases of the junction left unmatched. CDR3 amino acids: CASSSWGRETDTQYF. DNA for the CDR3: TGTGCCAGCAGTTCCTGGGGGAGGGAGACAGATACGCAGTATTTT.

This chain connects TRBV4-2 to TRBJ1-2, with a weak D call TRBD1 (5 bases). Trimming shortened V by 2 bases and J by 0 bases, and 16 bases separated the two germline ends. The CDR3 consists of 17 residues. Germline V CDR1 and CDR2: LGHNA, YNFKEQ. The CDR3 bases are TGTGCCAGCAGCCAACGGGCACAGGCGCTTACTAACTATGGCTACACCTTC. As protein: CASSQRAQALTNYGYTF.

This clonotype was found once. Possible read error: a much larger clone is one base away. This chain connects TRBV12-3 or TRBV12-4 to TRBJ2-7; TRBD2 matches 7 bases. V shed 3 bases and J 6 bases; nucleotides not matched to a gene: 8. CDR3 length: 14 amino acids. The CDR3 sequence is CASSFGLADCEQYF. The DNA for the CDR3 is TGTGCCAGCAGTTTTGGGCTAGCGGACTGCGAGCAGTACTTC.

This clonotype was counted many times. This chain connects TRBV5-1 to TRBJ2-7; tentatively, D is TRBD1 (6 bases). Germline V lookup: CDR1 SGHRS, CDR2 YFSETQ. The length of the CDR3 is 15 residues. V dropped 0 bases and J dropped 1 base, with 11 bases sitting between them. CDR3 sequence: CASSLGETGSYEQYF. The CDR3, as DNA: TGCGCCAGCAGCTTGGGTGAGACAGGTTCCTACGAGCAGTACTTC.

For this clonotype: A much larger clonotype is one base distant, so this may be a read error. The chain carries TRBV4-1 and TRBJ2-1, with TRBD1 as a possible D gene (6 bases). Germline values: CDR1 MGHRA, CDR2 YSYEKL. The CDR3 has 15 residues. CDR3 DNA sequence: TGCGCCAGCGGCCAAACAGGGTTGGGGACAAATGAGCAGTTCTTC. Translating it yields CASGQTGLGTNEQFF.

The CDR3 protein is CAWSPSGSSNEQFF. The CDR3 DNA reads TGTGCCTGGAGTCCCAGCGGGAGTAGCAATGAGCAGTTCTTC. The chain carries TRBV30 and TRBJ2-1; 8 bases fit TRBD2. This CDR3 region has 14 residues. The trim removed 2 bases at V and 6 bases at J, leaving 6 bases unmatched. Germline V lookup: CDR1 GTSNPN, CDR2 SVGIG (reference sequence).